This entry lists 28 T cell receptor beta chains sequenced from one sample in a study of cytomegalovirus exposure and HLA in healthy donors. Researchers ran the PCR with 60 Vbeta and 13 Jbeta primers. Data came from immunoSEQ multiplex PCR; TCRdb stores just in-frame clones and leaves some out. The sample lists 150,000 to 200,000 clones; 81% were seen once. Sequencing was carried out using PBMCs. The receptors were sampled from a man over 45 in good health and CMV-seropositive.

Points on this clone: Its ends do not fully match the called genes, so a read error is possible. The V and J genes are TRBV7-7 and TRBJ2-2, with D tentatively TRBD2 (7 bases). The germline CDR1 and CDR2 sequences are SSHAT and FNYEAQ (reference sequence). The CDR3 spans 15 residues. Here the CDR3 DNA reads TGTGCTAGCAGCCCGGGGGGCTTGAACACCGGGGAGCTGTTTTTT. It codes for CASSPGGLNTGELFF.

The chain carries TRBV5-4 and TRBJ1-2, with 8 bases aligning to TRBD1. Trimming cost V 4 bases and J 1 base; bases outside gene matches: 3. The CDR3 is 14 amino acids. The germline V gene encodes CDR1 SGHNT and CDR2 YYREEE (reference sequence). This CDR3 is CASSPGQGNYGYTF. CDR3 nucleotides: TGTGCCAGCAGCCCCGGACAGGGTAACTATGGCTACACCTTC.

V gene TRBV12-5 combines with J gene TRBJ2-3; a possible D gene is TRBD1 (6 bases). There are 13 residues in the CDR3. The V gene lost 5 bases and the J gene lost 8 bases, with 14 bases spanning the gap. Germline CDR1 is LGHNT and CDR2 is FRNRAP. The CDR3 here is CASGGDNRGTQYF. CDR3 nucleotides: TGTGCTAGTGGTGGGGACAACCGGGGTACGCAGTATTTT.

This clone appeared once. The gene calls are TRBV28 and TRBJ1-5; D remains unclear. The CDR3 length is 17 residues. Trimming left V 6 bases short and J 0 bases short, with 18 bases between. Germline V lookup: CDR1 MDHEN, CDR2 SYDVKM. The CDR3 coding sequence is TGTGCCAGCAGGTTAACGCTAGGCTCTTATAGCAATCAGCCCCAGCATTTT. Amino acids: CASRLTLGSYSNQPQHF.

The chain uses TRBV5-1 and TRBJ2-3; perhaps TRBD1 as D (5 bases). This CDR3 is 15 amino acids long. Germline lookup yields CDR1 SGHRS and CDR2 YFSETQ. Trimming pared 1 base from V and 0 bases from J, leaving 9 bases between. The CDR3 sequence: CASSLRGASTDTQYF. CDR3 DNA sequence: TGCGCCAGCAGCTTGAGGGGTGCTAGCACAGATACGCAGTATTTT.

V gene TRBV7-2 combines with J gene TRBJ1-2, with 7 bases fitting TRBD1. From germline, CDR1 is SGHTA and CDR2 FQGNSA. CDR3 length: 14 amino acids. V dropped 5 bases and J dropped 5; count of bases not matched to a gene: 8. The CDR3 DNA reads TGTGCCAGCAGCCCGGGGACAGCGCTATATGGCTACACCTTC. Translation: CASSPGTALYGYTF.

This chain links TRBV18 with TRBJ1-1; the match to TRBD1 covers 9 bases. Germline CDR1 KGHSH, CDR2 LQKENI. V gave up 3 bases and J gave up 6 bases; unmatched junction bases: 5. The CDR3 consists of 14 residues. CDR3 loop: CASSPSGQGSEAFF. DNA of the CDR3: TGTGCCAGCTCACCCTCGGGACAGGGCTCTGAAGCTTTCTTT.

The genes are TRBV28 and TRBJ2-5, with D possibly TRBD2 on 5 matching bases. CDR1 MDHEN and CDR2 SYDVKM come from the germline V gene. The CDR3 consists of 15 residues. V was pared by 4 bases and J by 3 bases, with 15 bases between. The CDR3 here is CASSSRLHIEETQYF. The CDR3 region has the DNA TGTGCCAGCAGTTCCCGACTACACATCGAAGAGACCCAGTACTTC.

CDR3 sequence (DNA): TGTGCCAGCAGCGTCGTACAGGGGGCAATCGGGGAGCTGTTTTTT. It specifies CASSVVQGAIGELFF. The gene calls are TRBV5-4 and TRBJ2-2; 9 bases map to TRBD1. Germline V gives CDR1 SGHNT, CDR2 YYREEE (reference sequence). CDR3 length equals 15 residues. The ends lost 4 bases at V and 7 bases at J; junction bases unmatched: 8.

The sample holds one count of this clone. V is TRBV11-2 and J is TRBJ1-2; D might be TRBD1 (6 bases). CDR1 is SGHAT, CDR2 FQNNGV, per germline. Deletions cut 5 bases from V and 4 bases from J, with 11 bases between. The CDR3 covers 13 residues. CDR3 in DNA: TGTGCCAGCAGCGCAGACAGGCTCTATGGCTACACCTTC. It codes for CASSADRLYGYTF.

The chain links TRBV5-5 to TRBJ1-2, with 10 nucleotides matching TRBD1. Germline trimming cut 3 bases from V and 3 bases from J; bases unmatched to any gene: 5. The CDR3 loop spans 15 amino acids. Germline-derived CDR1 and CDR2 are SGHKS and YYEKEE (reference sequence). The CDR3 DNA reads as TGTGCCAGCAGCTGGAGGGACAGGGGTGACTATGGCTACACCTTC. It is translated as CASSWRDRGDYGYTF.

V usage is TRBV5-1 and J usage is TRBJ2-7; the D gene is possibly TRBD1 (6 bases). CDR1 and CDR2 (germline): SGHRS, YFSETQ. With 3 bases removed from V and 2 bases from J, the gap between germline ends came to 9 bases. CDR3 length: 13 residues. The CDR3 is CASSSTGTYEQYF. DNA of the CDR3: TGCGCCAGCAGCTCGACAGGAACCTACGAGCAGTACTTC. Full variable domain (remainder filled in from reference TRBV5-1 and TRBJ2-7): KAGVTQTPRYLIKTRGQQVTLSCSPISGHRSVSWYQQTPGQGLQFLFEYFSETQRNKGNFPGRFSGRQFSNSRSEMNVSTLELGDSALYLCASSSTGTYEQYFGPGTRLTVT.

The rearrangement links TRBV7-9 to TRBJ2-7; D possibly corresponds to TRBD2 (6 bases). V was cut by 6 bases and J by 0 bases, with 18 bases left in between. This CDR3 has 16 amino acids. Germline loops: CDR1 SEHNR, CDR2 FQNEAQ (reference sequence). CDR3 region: CASSREGRGLSYEQYF. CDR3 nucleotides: TGTGCCAGCAGTCGCGAAGGGCGGGGCCTCTCCTACGAGCAGTACTTC.

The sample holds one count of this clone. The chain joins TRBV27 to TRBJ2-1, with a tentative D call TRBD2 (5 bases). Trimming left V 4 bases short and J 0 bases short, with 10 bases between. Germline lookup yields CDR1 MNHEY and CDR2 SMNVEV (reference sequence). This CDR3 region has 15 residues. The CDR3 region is CASSYLTSSYNEQFF. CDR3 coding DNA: TGTGCCAGCAGTTATCTCACTAGCTCCTACAATGAGCAGTTCTTC.

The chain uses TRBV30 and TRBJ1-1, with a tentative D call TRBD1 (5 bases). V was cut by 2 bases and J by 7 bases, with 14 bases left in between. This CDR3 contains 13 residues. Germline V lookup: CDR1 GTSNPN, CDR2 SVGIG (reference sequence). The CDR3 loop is CAWSRGGGLEAFF. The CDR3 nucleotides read TGTGCCTGGAGTAGGGGAGGAGGACTTGAAGCTTTCTTT.

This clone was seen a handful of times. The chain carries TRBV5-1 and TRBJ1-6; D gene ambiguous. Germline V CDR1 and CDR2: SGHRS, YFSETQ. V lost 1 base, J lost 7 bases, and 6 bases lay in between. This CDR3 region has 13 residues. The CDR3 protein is CASSLNLNSPLHF. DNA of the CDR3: TGCGCCAGCAGCTTGAATCTAAATTCACCCCTCCACTTT.

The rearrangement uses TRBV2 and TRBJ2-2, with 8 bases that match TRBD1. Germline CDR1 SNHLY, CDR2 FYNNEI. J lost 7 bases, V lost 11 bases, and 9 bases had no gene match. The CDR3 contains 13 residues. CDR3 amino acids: CAGHGQGDGELFF. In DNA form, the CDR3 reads TGTGCCGGTCATGGACAGGGAGACGGGGAGCTGTTTTTT. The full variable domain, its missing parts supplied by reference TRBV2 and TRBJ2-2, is EPEVTQTPSHQVTQMGQEVILRCVPISNHLYFYWYRQILGQKVEFLVSFYNNEISEKSEIFDDQFSVERPDGSNFTLKIRSTKLEDSAMYFCAGHGQGDGELFFGEGSRLTVL.

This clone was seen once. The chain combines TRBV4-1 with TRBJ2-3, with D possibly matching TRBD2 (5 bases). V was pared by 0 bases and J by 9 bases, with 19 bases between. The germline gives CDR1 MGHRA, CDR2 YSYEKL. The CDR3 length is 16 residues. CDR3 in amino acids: CASSQEGGLSSPTQYF. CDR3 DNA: TGCGCCAGCAGCCAAGAAGGAGGACTTAGCAGTCCGACGCAGTATTTT.

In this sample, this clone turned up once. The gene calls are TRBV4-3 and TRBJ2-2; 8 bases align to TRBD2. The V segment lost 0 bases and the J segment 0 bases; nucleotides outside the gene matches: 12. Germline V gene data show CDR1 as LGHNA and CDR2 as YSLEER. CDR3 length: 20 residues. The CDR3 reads CASSQDSTPGGRTNTGELFF. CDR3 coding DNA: TGCGCCAGCAGCCAAGATAGTACACCGGGGGGGAGGACGAACACCGGGGAGCTGTTTTTT.

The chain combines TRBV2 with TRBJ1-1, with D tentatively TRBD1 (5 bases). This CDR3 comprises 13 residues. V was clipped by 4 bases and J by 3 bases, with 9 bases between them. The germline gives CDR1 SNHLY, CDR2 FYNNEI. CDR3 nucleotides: TGTGCCAGCAGTGGTCAGGGTGACACTGAAGCTTTCTTT. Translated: CASSGQGDTEAFF.

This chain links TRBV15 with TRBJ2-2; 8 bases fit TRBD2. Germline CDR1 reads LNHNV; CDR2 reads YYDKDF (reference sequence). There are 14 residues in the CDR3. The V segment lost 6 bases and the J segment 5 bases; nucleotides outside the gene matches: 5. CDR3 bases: TGTGCCACCAGTCGGGGGGGACTAACCGGGGAGCTGTTTTTT. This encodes CATSRGGLTGELFF.

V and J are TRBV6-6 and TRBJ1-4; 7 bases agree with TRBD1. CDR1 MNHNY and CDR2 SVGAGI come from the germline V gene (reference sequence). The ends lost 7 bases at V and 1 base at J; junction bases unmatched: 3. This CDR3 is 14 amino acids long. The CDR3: CASIRGLTNEKLFF. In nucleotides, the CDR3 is TGTGCCAGCATTAGGGGGCTAACTAATGAAAAACTGTTTTTT.

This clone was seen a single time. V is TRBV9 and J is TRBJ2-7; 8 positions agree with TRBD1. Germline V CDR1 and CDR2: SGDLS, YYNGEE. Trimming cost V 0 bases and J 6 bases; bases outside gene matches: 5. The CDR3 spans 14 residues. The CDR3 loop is CASSVEGQEGEQYF. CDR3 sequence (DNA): TGTGCCAGCAGCGTAGAGGGACAGGAGGGCGAGCAGTACTTC.

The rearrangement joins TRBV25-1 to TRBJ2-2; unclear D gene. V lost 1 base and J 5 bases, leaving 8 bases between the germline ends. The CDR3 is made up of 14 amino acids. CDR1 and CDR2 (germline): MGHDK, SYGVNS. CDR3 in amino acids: CASSELTVTGELFF. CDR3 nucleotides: TGTGCCAGCAGTGAATTAACTGTGACCGGGGAGCTGTTTTTT.

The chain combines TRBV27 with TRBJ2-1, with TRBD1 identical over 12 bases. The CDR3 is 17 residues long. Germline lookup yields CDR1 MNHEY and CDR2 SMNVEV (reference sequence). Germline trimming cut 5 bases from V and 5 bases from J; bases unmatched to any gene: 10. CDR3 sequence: CASSPLGTGGEDNEQFF. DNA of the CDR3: TGTGCCAGCAGTCCCCTGGGGACAGGGGGCGAGGACAATGAGCAGTTCTTC.

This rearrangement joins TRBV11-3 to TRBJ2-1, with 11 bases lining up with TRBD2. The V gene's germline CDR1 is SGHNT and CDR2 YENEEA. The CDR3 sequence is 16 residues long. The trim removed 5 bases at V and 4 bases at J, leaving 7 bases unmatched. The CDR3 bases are TGTGCCAGCAGCGGAGCCCTAGCGGGGGGTTACAATGAGCAGTTCTTC. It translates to CASSGALAGGYNEQFF.

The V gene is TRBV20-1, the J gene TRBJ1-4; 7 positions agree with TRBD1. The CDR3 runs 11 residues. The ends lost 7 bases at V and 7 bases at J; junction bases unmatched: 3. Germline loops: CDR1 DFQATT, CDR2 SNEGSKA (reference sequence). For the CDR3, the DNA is TGCAGTGTAGGGACAGCTGAAAAACTGTTTTTT. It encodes CSVGTAEKLFF.

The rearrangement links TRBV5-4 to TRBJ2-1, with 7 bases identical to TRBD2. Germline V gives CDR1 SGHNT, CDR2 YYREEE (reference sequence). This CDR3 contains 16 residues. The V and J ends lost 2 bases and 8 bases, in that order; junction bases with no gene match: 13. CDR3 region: CASSFRTSALEDEQFF. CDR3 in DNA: TGTGCCAGCAGCTTTAGAACTAGCGCCCTCGAGGATGAGCAGTTCTTC.